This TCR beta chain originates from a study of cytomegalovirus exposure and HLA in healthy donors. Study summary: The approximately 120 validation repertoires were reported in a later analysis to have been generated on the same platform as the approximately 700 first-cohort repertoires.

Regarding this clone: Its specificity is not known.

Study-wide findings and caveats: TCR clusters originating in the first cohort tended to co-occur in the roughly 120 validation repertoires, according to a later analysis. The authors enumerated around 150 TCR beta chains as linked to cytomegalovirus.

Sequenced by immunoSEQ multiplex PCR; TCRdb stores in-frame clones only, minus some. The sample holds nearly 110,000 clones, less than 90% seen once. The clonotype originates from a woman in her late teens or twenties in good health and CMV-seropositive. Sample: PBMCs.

The chain's CDR3 is CAIRGSDSYEQYF. CDR3 nucleotides: TGTGCCATCAGGGGATCCGACAGCTACGAGCAGTACTTC. The V call is TRBV10-3, the J call TRBJ2-7; the D gene is possibly TRBD1 (5 bases). The germline V gene has CDR1 ENHRY and CDR2 SYGVKD. V shed 6 bases and J shed 3 bases, with 12 bases lying between them. The CDR3 spans 13 residues.